The rows below give T cell receptor beta chains drawn from one sample of a study of identical twins. MiXCR, run by TCRdb on the 5' RACE reads, gives a single entry per CDR3 protein. The sample includes some 320,000 distinct CDR3 sequences, 9% to 15% of them seen just once. This same sample was also part of a study on yellow fever vaccine responses in identical twins.

The sequencing input was CD8+ T cells sorted from blood. The receptor set was obtained from a woman aged 18-29 years in good health. The CDR3 runs from the conserved cysteine through the conserved F or W. D genes are given only for firm matches. Clone size is stated in some rows and not others, as once, few, many or a class when expanded.

TRBJ2-1 | few | TRBV6-1 | TRBD1 | TGTGCCAGCAGTGGAGACAGGGTCTACAATGAGCAGTTCTTC | CASSGDRVYNEQFF
TRBJ2-2 | NA | TRBV29-1 | NA | TGCAGCGGACGGGAACTGAACACCGGGGAGCTGTTTTTT | CSGRELNTGELFF
TRBJ2-3 | NA | TRBV11-2 | NA | TGTGCCAGCAGCTTAGGGCACCCGAGGGATACGCAGTATTTT | CASSLGHPRDTQYF
TRBJ2-7 | NA | TRBV7-9 | TRBD1 | TGTGCCAGCAGCGAATGGACAGGGGTAGTATACGAGCAGTACTTC | CASSEWTGVVYEQYF
TRBJ2-3 | once | TRBV6-1 | NA | TGTGCCAACAGTGGTTCACCTACTAGCACAGATACGCAGTATTTT | CANSGSPTSTDTQYF
TRBJ2-3 | NA | TRBV7-6 | NA | TGTGCCACCCACGACTGTATCTCACAAGATACGCAGTATTTT | CATHDCISQDTQYF
TRBJ2-3 | NA | TRBV25-1 | NA | TGTGCCAGCAGCCCCCCAGGCAATACGCAGTATTTT | CASSPPGNTQYF
TRBJ1-1 | few | TRBV12-3/TRBV12-4 | TRBD1 | TGTGCCAGCAGTTTGGGGACAGCCGTTTATGAAGCTTTCTTT | CASSLGTAVYEAFF
TRBJ2-5 | few | TRBV24-1 | TRBD1 | TGTGCCACCAGTGACTCCGGGACAGCCCAAGAGACCCAGTACTTC | CATSDSGTAQETQYF
TRBJ1-2 | NA | TRBV6-4 | NA | TGTGCCAGCAGTGACTCGCTGGGTTATGGCTACACCTTC | CASSDSLGYGYTF
TRBJ2-5 | few | TRBV25-1 | NA | TGTGCCAGCAGTGAATTTGTGGCGCGGGAGACCCAGTACTTC | CASSEFVARETQYF
TRBJ2-7 | few | TRBV7-6 | NA | TGTGCCAGCAGCCCCCAGGGCATCGGGTCCTACGAGCAGTACTTC | CASSPQGIGSYEQYF
TRBJ2-1 | few | TRBV11-2 | TRBD2 | TGTGCCAGCAGCTCCCCGACTAGCGGGAGGGCCCCCTACAATGAGCAGTTCTTC | CASSSPTSGRAPYNEQFF
TRBJ1-1 | NA | TRBV7-2 | NA | TGTGCCAGCAGCTTCGGCTTATCGAACACTGAAGCTTTCTTT | CASSFGLSNTEAFF
TRBJ2-6 | many | TRBV9 | NA | TGTGCCAGCAGCGTAGATAGGCCAGGGGCCAACGTCCTGACTTTC | CASSVDRPGANVLTF
TRBJ2-1 | NA | TRBV14 | TRBD2 | TGTGCCAGCAGTCCCCCCGGGACTAGCCCTGGGGGCTCCTACAATGAGCAGTTCTTC | CASSPPGTSPGGSYNEQFF
TRBJ1-1 | few | TRBV15 | NA | TGTGCCACCAGCGGAAAACAGGGTATGAACACTGAAGCTTTCTTT | CATSGKQGMNTEAFF
TRBJ2-1 | many | TRBV3-1 | TRBD2 | TGTGCCAGCAGCCCCCGGCTAGCGGGAGAGACTGAGCAGTTCTTC | CASSPRLAGETEQFF
TRBJ2-7 | NA | TRBV20-1 | TRBD2 | TGCAGTGCCGGGAGCGGGAGTTGGTACGAGCAGTACTTC | CSAGSGSWYEQYF
TRBJ2-5 | few | TRBV7-2 | NA | TGTGCCAGCAGCCCACCCTTGTCAGGGGGGAGGGAGACCCAGTACTTC | CASSPPLSGGRETQYF
TRBJ1-2 | many | TRBV7-9 | NA | TGTGCCAGCAGCCTGGACAGCCTATATGGCTACACCTTC | CASSLDSLYGYTF
TRBJ2-5 | few | TRBV25-1 | TRBD2 | TGTGCCAGCAGTGGCTCCGGGACTACCCAAGAGACCCAGTACTTC | CASSGSGTTQETQYF
TRBJ2-3 | many | TRBV7-9 | TRBD2 | TGTGCCAGCAGCTTAGTGACAAGCGGGGGCAGCACAGATACGCAGTATTTT | CASSLVTSGGSTDTQYF
TRBJ1-1 | NA | TRBV7-9 | NA | TGTGCCAGCAGCTTAGATGATGAAGCTTTCTTT | CASSLDDEAFF
TRBJ1-1 | NA | TRBV6-1 | NA | TGTGCCAGCACCACCTTCATGGACGGTGAAGCTTTCTTT | CASTTFMDGEAFF
TRBJ2-3 | many | TRBV5-5 | TRBD2 | TGTGCCAGCAGCTTGACCGAGGGGAGGGCAGATACGCAGTATTTT | CASSLTEGRADTQYF
TRBJ1-1 | NA | TRBV11-2 | NA | TGTGCCAGCAGCTTATTCGAGGATTCTCCCACTGAAGCTTTCTTT | CASSLFEDSPTEAFF
TRBJ2-3 | NA | TRBV5-1 | NA | TGCGCCAGCAGCTTGGAAGCCCTTCGGGATACGCAGTATTTT | CASSLEALRDTQYF
TRBJ2-1 | few | TRBV6-6 | NA | TGTGCCAGCAGTTACTCTAACAATGAGCAGTTCTTC | CASSYSNNEQFF
TRBJ2-7 | few | TRBV20-1 | TRBD2 | TGCAGTGCTGTGGGTAGCGGGTCCGACTCCTACGAGCAGTACTTC | CSAVGSGSDSYEQYF
TRBJ2-3 | few | TRBV11-2 | TRBD2 | TGTGCCAGCAGCTTTCCCCGGTCTAGCGGGGGTTTAGCAGATACGCAGTATTTT | CASSFPRSSGGLADTQYF
TRBJ2-5 | few | TRBV10-2 | TRBD1 | TGCGCCAGCAGGGACAGGGTCGGTACTCAGTACTTC | CASRDRVGTQYF
TRBJ1-1 | few | TRBV4-1 | NA | TGCGCCAGCAGCCAAGATCGCTCCGGGTACCGCTTGAACACTGAAGCTTTCTTT | CASSQDRSGYRLNTEAFF
TRBJ2-1 | few | TRBV25-1 | NA | TGTGCCAGCAGTGATATGGTGGGAGGCGAGCAGTTCTTC | CASSDMVGGEQFF
TRBJ1-1 | NA | TRBV2 | NA | TGTGCCAGCAGTTCCGGGACACGAGCTTTCTTT | CASSSGTRAFF
TRBJ2-3 | few | TRBV29-1 | TRBD2 | TGCAGCGTTGGGACTAGCACCTCGGTTGATACGCAGTATTTT | CSVGTSTSVDTQYF
TRBJ2-1 | NA | TRBV9 | TRBD2 | TGTGCCAGCAGCGGACCAAGCGGGAGGCCCGACCGAAGCTCCTACAATGAGCAGTTCTTC | CASSGPSGRPDRSSYNEQFF
TRBJ2-3 | many | TRBV15 | TRBD2 | TGTGCCACCAGAGGACTAGCGGGAGTGTTATCTGGAGATACGCAGTATTTT | CATRGLAGVLSGDTQYF
TRBJ2-1 | many | TRBV12-3/TRBV12-4 | NA | TGTGCCAGCAGCGGGGACTGGGGTCTGCAGTTCTTC | CASSGDWGLQFF
TRBJ2-1 | few | TRBV10-1 | NA | TGCGCCAGCAGTGAGCTGACCCTCAATGAGCAGTTCTTC | CASSELTLNEQFF
TRBJ1-1 | many | TRBV20-1 | TRBD1 | TGCAGTGCTCCCGTGCCGGACAGGGCCACTGAAGCTTTCTTT | CSAPVPDRATEAFF
TRBJ2-1 | NA | TRBV6-1 | NA | TGTGCCAGCAGACAGAAGCCCTCCTACAATGAGCAGTTCTTC | CASRQKPSYNEQFF
TRBJ1-3 | few | TRBV14 | NA | TGTGCCAGCAGAGAGAGCTCTGGAAACACCATATATTTT | CASRESSGNTIYF
TRBJ1-1 | many | TRBV12-3/TRBV12-4 | NA | TGTGCCAGCAGAACAGGGTTCGCTGAAGCTTTCTTT | CASRTGFAEAFF
TRBJ2-6 | NA | TRBV7-9 | TRBD1 | TGTGCCAGCAGCTTACCGCAGCAGGGGGTCAACGTCCTGACTTTC | CASSLPQQGVNVLTF